Presented here are 19 T cell receptor beta chains from one specimen sequenced in a study of OX40 agonist ivuxolimab in advanced cancers. Clones were sequenced by immunoSEQ multiplex PCR, and TCRdb holds only the in-frame ones, with some missing. The table has 40,000 to 45,000 clones, over 75% seen once. Sample: CD4+ or CD8+ T cells sorted from blood, taken in a trial of the OX40 agonist ivuxolimab. These receptors were taken from an adult with an advanced solid tumor such as melanoma, head and neck, liver or kidney cancer.

This chain uses TRBV14 with TRBJ2-1; TRBD2 matches 7 bases. The V gene's germline CDR1 is SGHDN and CDR2 FVKESK. Unmatched junction bases numbered 16, after V lost 4 bases and J lost 10 bases. CDR3 size: 16 residues. CDR3 sequence reads: CASSLDLPQWGGEQFF. CDR3 coding DNA: TGTGCCAGCAGCCTGGACCTGCCACAATGGGGGGGGGAGCAGTTCTTC.

The CDR3 sequence: CASSLGGIYGYTF. CDR3 nucleotide sequence: TGCGCCAGCAGCTTGGGAGGGATATATGGCTACACCTTC. V is TRBV5-1 and J is TRBJ1-2; D call uncertain. This CDR3 contains 13 residues. V was pared by 0 bases and J by 5 bases, with 8 bases between. Germline V gene sequence: CDR1 SGHRS, CDR2 YFSETQ.

This clone was counted a single time. This chain joins TRBV7-3 and TRBJ1-2; 7 bases agree with TRBD1. Germline assignment: CDR1 SGHTA and CDR2 FQGTGA. The J segment lost 2 bases and the V segment lost 3 bases, leaving 3 bases of the junction unmatched. The CDR3 has 14 residues. The CDR3 coding sequence is TGTGCCAGCAGCTTGGGGGGACAGAACTATGGCTACACCTTC. Encoded protein: CASSLGGQNYGYTF.

In nucleotides, the CDR3 is TGTGCCAGCAGTGAGGTTCAGGGCGCCTACAATGAGCAGTTCTTC. Translated: CASSEVQGAYNEQFF. This chain links TRBV2 with TRBJ2-1; tentative D call: TRBD1 (5 bases). Germline CDR1 reads SNHLY; CDR2 reads FYNNEI. CDR3 length: 15 residues. Between the trimmed V and J ends, which lost 3 bases and 2 bases, there was a span of 11 bases.

This chain joins TRBV7-9 and TRBJ1-1; tentatively, D is TRBD1 (6 bases). V dropped 3 bases and J dropped 10 bases, with 27 bases sitting between them. The CDR3 sequence is 17 residues long. Germline-derived CDR1 and CDR2 are SEHNR and FQNEAQ (reference sequence). The CDR3: CASSFSTGTGLGGSAFF. The CDR3 DNA reads as TGTGCCAGCAGCTTTTCAACAGGGACCGGGCTAGGTGGTTCAGCTTTCTTT. Drawing the rest from reference TRBV7-9 and TRBJ1-1, the complete variable domain is DTGVSQNPRHKITKRGQNVTFRCDPISEHNRLYWYRQTLGQGPEFLTYFQNEAQLEKSRLLSDRFSAERPKGSFSTLEIQRTEQGDSAMYLCASSFSTGTGLGGSAFFGQGTRLTVV.

This chain links TRBV5-1 with TRBJ2-1, with 7 bases that match TRBD1. Germline loops: CDR1 SGHRS, CDR2 YFSETQ. This CDR3 comprises 18 residues. The V gene end was trimmed by 0 bases and the J gene end by 1 base; junction bases not matched to a gene: 10. The DNA of the CDR3 is TGCGCCAGCAGCTTGGCCTCAGGGGGAGAAACGTCCTACAATGAGCAGTTCTTC. Translation: CASSLASGGETSYNEQFF.

The chain employs TRBV7-3 and TRBJ2-1; 8 nucleotides match TRBD1. Germline-derived CDR1 and CDR2 are SGHTA and FQGTGA. V shed 5 bases, J shed 5 bases, and the junction held 14 bases outside the gene matches. The CDR3 sequence is 17 residues long. The CDR3 reads CASSDRRRTGLNNEQFF. CDR3 nucleotides: TGTGCCAGCAGCGATCGAAGAAGGACAGGGTTGAACAATGAGCAGTTCTTC.

This clone was found once. The chain combines TRBV19 with TRBJ2-3, with TRBD2 matching 10 bases. Germline V CDR1 and CDR2: LNHDA, SQIVND (reference sequence). V shed 5 bases and J 6 bases; nucleotides not matched to a gene: 8. This CDR3 spans 15 amino acids. CDR3 nucleotides: TGTGCCAGTAGTGAGTTAGCGGGAGGAGCGGATACGCAGTATTTT. This codes for CASSELAGGADTQYF.

V usage is TRBV10-1 and J usage is TRBJ1-3; TRBD1 might be the D (6 bases). Germline loops: CDR1 WNHNN, CDR2 SYGVQD (reference sequence). V lost 4 bases and J lost 1, with 17 bases in between. The CDR3 has 17 amino acids. The chain's CDR3 is CASSVCDQGYSGNTIYF. CDR3 nucleotides: TGCGCCAGCAGTGTTTGTGACCAGGGGTATTCTGGAAACACCATATATTTT.

The gene calls are TRBV9 and TRBJ2-1; 8 nucleotides agree with TRBD2. Germline CDR1 and CDR2: SGDLS and YYNGEE. This CDR3 comprises 14 residues. Unmatched junction bases numbered 10, after V lost 6 bases and J lost 8 bases. For the CDR3, the DNA is TGTGCCAGCAAACCCGGGACTAGTTTTCATGAGCAGTTCTTC. Translated: CASKPGTSFHEQFF.

The chain has TRBV7-9 and TRBJ1-1; TRBD1 matches 9 bases. The V segment lost 1 base and the J segment 2 bases; nucleotides outside the gene matches: 2. This CDR3 spans 15 amino acids. CDR1 is SEHNR, CDR2 FQNEAQ, per germline (reference sequence). The CDR3 loop reads CASSLVGQGNTEAFF. The DNA for the CDR3 is TGTGCCAGCAGCTTAGTGGGACAGGGAAACACTGAAGCTTTCTTT. The full variable domain, in which reference TRBV7-9 and TRBJ1-1 provide the parts outside the CDR3, is DTGVSQNPRHKITKRGQNVTFRCDPISEHNRLYWYRQTLGQGPEFLTYFQNEAQLEKSRLLSDRFSAERPKGSFSTLEIQRTEQGDSAMYLCASSLVGQGNTEAFFGQGTRLTVV.

This chain joins TRBV7-9 and TRBJ2-3, with D uncertain. CDR3 length: 12 amino acids. Trimming left V 5 bases short and J 0 bases short, with 3 bases between. Germline-derived CDR1 and CDR2 are SEHNR and FQNEAQ (reference sequence). The CDR3 here is CASSVSTDTQYF. The CDR3 DNA sequence: TGTGCCAGCAGCGTAAGCACAGATACGCAGTATTTT.

The genes are TRBV4-2 and TRBJ2-1, with 8 bases identical to TRBD2. Germline V gene data show CDR1 as LGHNA and CDR2 as YNFKEQ. CDR3 size: 13 residues. The V gene end was trimmed by 2 bases and the J gene end by 7 bases; junction bases not matched to a gene: 1. For the CDR3, the DNA is TGTGCCAGCAGCCAACAGCGGGAGAATGAGCAGTTCTTC. This gives the protein CASSQQRENEQFF.

This chain uses TRBV6-6 with TRBJ1-1; D is undetermined. V was shortened by 1 base and J by 6 bases, with 12 bases between the two germline ends. This CDR3 comprises 14 residues. Germline loops: CDR1 MNHNY, CDR2 SVGAGI (reference sequence). This CDR3 is CASSYFGFGAEAFF. Written as DNA, the CDR3 is TGTGCCAGCAGTTACTTTGGATTTGGAGCTGAAGCTTTCTTT.

The chain's CDR3 is CASSLTSGLYTDTQYF. The CDR3 DNA follows: TGCGCCAGCAGCTTAACTAGCGGGCTATACACAGATACGCAGTATTTT. The V call is TRBV5-1, the J call TRBJ2-3, with TRBD2 identical over 9 bases. V lost 2 bases to trimming and J lost 2 bases; unmatched junction nucleotides: 6. The CDR3 sequence is 16 residues long. CDR1 SGHRS and CDR2 YFSETQ come from the germline V gene.

This clone was recorded once. This chain links TRBV4-2 with TRBJ2-3, with a possible D match to TRBD2 (5 bases). Per the germline V gene, CDR1 is LGHNA and CDR2 is YNFKEQ. CDR3 size: 11 residues. The V end lost 4 bases, the J end lost 12 bases, and 11 bases lay between the germline ends. The CDR3 is CASSPGSRQYF. The CDR3 nucleotides read TGTGCCAGCAGCCCGGGATCCCGCCAGTATTTT.

The chain uses TRBV19 and TRBJ1-6; the D is unclear. Germline lookup yields CDR1 LNHDA and CDR2 SQIVND (reference sequence). The germline V and J ends were trimmed by 6 bases and 0 bases, with 6 bases remaining between them. The CDR3 is 14 amino acids. The CDR3 loop reads CASSYSSYNSPLHF. The CDR3 region has the DNA TGTGCCAGTAGCTATAGCTCCTATAATTCACCCCTCCACTTT. Complete variable domain (other parts from reference TRBV19 and TRBJ1-6): DGGITQSPKYLFRKEGQNVTLSCEQNLNHDAMYWYRQDPGQGLRLIYYSQIVNDFQKGDIAEGYSVSREKKESFPLTVTSAQKNPTAFYLCASSYSSYNSPLHFGNGTRLTVT.

The rearrangement uses TRBV12-5 and TRBJ2-7, with 7 bases lining up with TRBD2. Trimming removed 2 bases from V and 5 bases from J; junction bases left unmatched: 3. CDR1 and CDR2 (germline): LGHNT, FRNRAP. The CDR3 totals 13 residues. The DNA of the CDR3 is TGTGCTAGTGGTTTGTCTGGGGGGGACGAGCAGTACGTC. It yields the protein CASGLSGGDEQYV.

The table lists this clone with a few counts. The chain has TRBV7-9 and TRBJ2-7; TRBD2 agrees at 13 bases. This CDR3 has 17 amino acids. Germline V gene lookup returns CDR1 SEHNR and CDR2 FQNEAQ (reference sequence). Unmatched junction bases numbered 10, after V lost 4 bases and J lost 4 bases. The CDR3 DNA is TGTGCCAGCAGCTCCACCAGGACTAGCGGGAGTTCGTACGAGCAGTACTTC. Its protein is CASSSTRTSGSSYEQYF.